One and the same sample provided the 13 T cell receptor beta chains below, sequenced in a study of shared clonotypes between healthy human individuals. Here immunoSEQ multiplex PCR was the method, and the copy in TCRdb shows in-frame clones only, minus some. The sample shows around 2.5 million clones, 90% to 95% of them seen only once. The sequenced material came from naive CD4+ T cells from PBMCs. Specified subset: CD45RA+ positively selected. The receptor source for this set is a man between 18 and 35 years old in good health. Some clones in this sample may be carry-over from other donors' samples.

Notes on this clone: Other DNA sequences of this sample code for an identical CDR3. J is TRBJ1-1 and V is TRBV7-3, with D possibly TRBD1 on 5 matching bases. The CDR3 has 14 residues. V lost 0 bases, J lost 4 bases, and 9 bases lay in between. Germline CDR1 reads SGHTA; CDR2 reads FQGTGA. CDR3 protein: CASSLTPGGTEAFF. The CDR3 DNA follows: TGTGCCAGCAGCTTAACCCCGGGGGGCACTGAAGCTTTCTTT.

The V and J genes are TRBV5-1 and TRBJ2-2, with 7 bases identical to TRBD2. The CDR3 covers 15 residues. J was trimmed by 4 bases and V by 0 bases; bases with no gene match: 3. CDR1 SGHRS and CDR2 YFSETQ come from the germline V gene. The CDR3 sequence is CASSLALATTGELFF. The CDR3 DNA sequence: TGCGCCAGCAGCTTGGCACTAGCGACCACCGGGGAGCTGTTTTTT.

DNA for the CDR3: TGTGCCAGTACGCAGAGCTATAGCAATCAGCCCCAGCATTTT. This translates into CASTQSYSNQPQHF. The chain employs TRBV28 and TRBJ1-5; D ambiguous. The V and J ends lost 9 bases and 0 bases respectively, with 12 bases between them. Germline CDR1 reads MDHEN; CDR2 reads SYDVKM. The CDR3 covers 14 residues.

The chain carries TRBV30 and TRBJ1-3; no definite D call. Germline lookup yields CDR1 GTSNPN and CDR2 SVGIG (reference sequence). The germline V and J ends were trimmed by 0 bases and 8 bases, with 11 bases remaining between them. The CDR3 totals 13 residues. Written as DNA, the CDR3 is TGTGCCTGGAGTGTACTTACGTGGGACACCATATATTTT. This gives the protein CAWSVLTWDTIYF.

The rearrangement uses TRBV4-3 and TRBJ2-1; 10 nucleotides match TRBD2. The V and J ends lost 1 base and 6 bases, in that order; junction bases with no gene match: 6. This CDR3 region has 16 residues. The germline V gene has CDR1 LGHNA and CDR2 YSLEER. CDR3 protein: CASSQVSGRVFNEQFF. CDR3 in DNA: TGCGCCAGCAGCCAAGTAAGCGGGAGGGTGTTCAATGAGCAGTTCTTC.

As regards this clone: The sample holds other DNA sequences that translate to the same CDR3. This rearrangement joins TRBV9 to TRBJ2-6; 7 positions agree with TRBD1. The germline V gene encodes CDR1 SGDLS and CDR2 YYNGEE. Germline trimming cut 3 bases from V and 0 bases from J; bases unmatched to any gene: 3. The CDR3 is made up of 16 amino acids. The CDR3 loop is CASSAGQSSGANVLTF. In nucleotides, the CDR3 is TGTGCCAGCAGCGCGGGACAGAGCTCTGGGGCCAACGTCCTGACTTTC.

The chain employs TRBV5-1 and TRBJ1-1, with D perhaps matching TRBD1 (6 bases). V was pared by 0 bases and J by 5 bases, with 20 bases between. Germline CDR1 is SGHRS and CDR2 is YFSETQ. The CDR3 runs 17 residues. CDR3 residues: CASSLGDHSGTRTEAFF. In nucleotides, the CDR3 is TGCGCCAGCAGCTTGGGGGACCATTCAGGGACAAGGACTGAAGCTTTCTTT.

The chain links TRBV28 to TRBJ1-5, with a possible D match to TRBD1 (6 bases). The CDR3 runs 17 residues. From germline, CDR1 is MDHEN and CDR2 SYDVKM. V was clipped by 5 bases and J by 4 bases, with 21 bases between them. The CDR3 DNA sequence: TGTGCCAGCAGTGCATATTGGACAGAGGACAAGAATCAGCCCCAGCATTTT. As protein: CASSAYWTEDKNQPQHF.

The gene calls are TRBV7-3 and TRBJ2-5; D gene ambiguous. V lost 5 bases, J lost 5 bases, and 15 bases lay in between. CDR3 length equals 14 residues. CDR1 is SGHTA and CDR2 is FQGTGA in the germline V gene. DNA for the CDR3: TGTGCCAGCAGCCCGATGGCTTCTCGGGAGACCCAGTACTTC. Translated, it gives CASSPMASRETQYF.

The rearrangement links TRBV28 to TRBJ2-1, with 14 bases lining up with TRBD2. Per germline, CDR1 MDHEN and CDR2 SYDVKM. CDR3 length: 15 residues. V lost 6 bases and J lost 6; bases outside the gene matches: 4. The CDR3: CASRRTSGRTNEQFF. The CDR3 DNA reads as TGTGCCAGCAGGCGGACTAGCGGGAGGACCAATGAGCAGTTCTTC.

The rearrangement uses TRBV18 and TRBJ1-1, with D hard to call. The CDR3 consists of 15 residues. V lost 6 bases, J lost 8 bases, and 22 bases lay in between. Germline lookup yields CDR1 KGHSH and CDR2 LQKENI. The CDR3 DNA is TGTGCCAGCTCCCCGGCTGTAATCAATGCGATGGAAGCTTTCTTT. As protein: CASSPAVINAMEAFF.

The rearrangement links TRBV25-1 to TRBJ2-5; 9 positions agree with TRBD1. This CDR3 contains 15 residues. J was trimmed by 5 bases and V by 1 base; bases with no gene match: 5. Per the germline V gene, CDR1 is MGHDK and CDR2 is SYGVNS. CDR3 residues: CASSEWTGVGETQYF. In DNA form, the CDR3 reads TGTGCCAGCAGTGAATGGACAGGGGTGGGGGAGACCCAGTACTTC.

Comment on this clone: This sample also contains other DNA sequences that code for the same CDR3. The chain has TRBV5-1 and TRBJ1-1; the D is unclear. The V end lost 0 bases, the J end lost 0 bases, and 6 bases lay between the germline ends. CDR3 length equals 14 residues. Germline CDR1 reads SGHRS; CDR2 reads YFSETQ. CDR3 nucleotide sequence: TGCGCCAGCAGCTTGGGTCCGATGAACACTGAAGCTTTCTTT. It encodes CASSLGPMNTEAFF.